Below are 30 T cell receptor beta chains sequenced from a single sample in a study of cytomegalovirus exposure and HLA in healthy donors. Primers for the PCR totalled 60 Vbeta and 13 Jbeta. Produced via immunoSEQ multiplex PCR; TCRdb's table is partial and in-frame only. The ten most abundant clones cover 3% to 4% of a sample with 40,000 or so clones. The sequencing input was PBMCs. Receptors originate from a male donor in good health and CMV-seronegative.

This chain uses TRBV5-4 with TRBJ1-1; 7 positions match TRBD1. V lost 3 bases to trimming and J lost 1 base; unmatched junction nucleotides: 6. CDR1 is SGHNT and CDR2 is YYREEE in the germline V gene (reference sequence). CDR3 length: 15 amino acids. The CDR3 here is CASSSQQGTNTEAFF. The CDR3 bases are TGTGCCAGCAGCTCTCAACAGGGGACGAACACTGAAGCTTTCTTT.

V is TRBV6-1 and J is TRBJ1-2, with D possibly TRBD1 on 5 matching bases. The CDR3 extends over 14 amino acids. Trimming shortened V by 7 bases and J by 1 base, and 13 bases separated the two germline ends. The germline V gene encodes CDR1 MNHNS and CDR2 SASEGT. The CDR3 here is CASKLAGINYGYTF. In nucleotides, the CDR3 is TGTGCCAGCAAGCTGGCAGGGATTAACTATGGCTACACCTTC.

The J gene is TRBJ1-6, the V gene TRBV6-5; D is unresolved. Germline V gene data show CDR1 as MNHEY and CDR2 as SVGAGI. The CDR3 runs 15 residues. V lost 0 bases to trimming and J lost 10 bases, with 13 bases between them. The CDR3 spells CASSYSTQRRSPLHF. CDR3 in DNA: TGTGCCAGCAGTTACTCGACCCAGCGAAGGTCACCCCTCCACTTT.

CDR3 amino acids: CASSPGLAEHLTQYF. The CDR3 coding sequence is TGTGCCAGCAGCCCGGGACTAGCGGAACACCTTACGCAGTATTTT. The genes are TRBV5-5 and TRBJ2-3; 11 nucleotides agree with TRBD2. V lost 4 bases and J lost 8; bases outside the gene matches: 9. The CDR3 has 15 residues. From germline, CDR1 is SGHKS and CDR2 YYEKEE (reference sequence).

The rearrangement joins TRBV13 to TRBJ1-4; D perhaps matches TRBD1 (5 bases). The ends were cut back, 0 bases at V and 4 bases at J, with 9 bases in the middle. This CDR3 spans 15 amino acids. Germline CDR1 and CDR2: PRHDT and FYEKMQ (reference sequence). This chain's CDR3 is CASSLGFRDNEKLFF. In DNA form, the CDR3 reads TGTGCCAGCAGCTTAGGATTCAGGGATAATGAAAAACTGTTTTTT.

The J gene is TRBJ2-5, the V gene TRBV6-1, with TRBD1 as a possible D gene (6 bases). There are 15 residues in the CDR3. Per the germline V gene, CDR1 is MNHNS and CDR2 is SASEGT. The V and J ends lost 6 bases and 5 bases respectively, with 19 bases between them. CDR3 DNA sequence: TGTGCCAGCAGAACAGGGCGGATAATATCGGAGACCCAGTACTTC. Its translation is CASRTGRIISETQYF.

Its frequency marks this clone as medium-sized. The chain links TRBV6-4 to TRBJ2-2; TRBD1 matches 8 bases. This CDR3 is 17 amino acids long. Per the germline V gene, CDR1 is MRHNA and CDR2 is SNTAGT. With 0 bases clipped from V and 3 bases from J, the junction kept 6 bases outside the gene matches. The CDR3 reads CASSDSRVRGHTGELFF. The DNA of the CDR3 is TGTGCCAGCAGTGACTCGAGAGTCAGGGGGCACACCGGGGAGCTGTTTTTT.

The chain has TRBV5-4 and TRBJ2-5; 8 nucleotides align to TRBD2. Trimming removed 4 bases from V and 1 base from J; junction bases left unmatched: 3. The CDR3 extends over 14 amino acids. Looked up from germline, CDR1 is SGHNT and CDR2 is YYREEE (reference sequence). The CDR3 protein is CASSTGLAQETQYF. The CDR3 region has the DNA TGTGCCAGCAGCACCGGACTAGCCCAAGAGACCCAGTACTTC.

The genes are TRBV15 and TRBJ2-7, with a weak D call TRBD1 (6 bases). The CDR3 contains 14 residues. V lost 8 bases, J lost 7 bases, and 21 bases lay in between. The germline V gene encodes CDR1 LNHNV and CDR2 YYDKDF (reference sequence). The CDR3 coding sequence is TGTGCCACCGGGCGACAGGAGATCTTTGGGGAGCAGTACTTC. Translating gives CATGRQEIFGEQYF. Together with reference TRBV15 and TRBJ2-7, the CDR3 gives the full variable domain: DAMVIQNPRYQVTQFGKPVTLSCSQTLNHNVMYWYQQKSSQAPKLLFHYYDKDFNNEADTPDNFQSRRPNTSFCFLDIRSPGLGDTAMYLCATGRQEIFGEQYFGPGTRLTVT.

The chain links TRBV6-4 to TRBJ1-2; tentative D call: TRBD1 (5 bases). The ends were cut back, 3 bases at V and 7 bases at J, with 12 bases in the middle. The CDR3 runs 13 residues. CDR1 is MRHNA and CDR2 is SNTAGT in the germline V gene. CDR3 residues: CASSDRDGGGYTF. The CDR3 nucleotides are TGTGCCAGCAGTGATCGGGACGGGGGTGGCTACACCTTC.

The chain joins TRBV7-6 to TRBJ2-2; possible D gene TRBD1, 6 bases. Germline V gene lookup returns CDR1 SGHVS and CDR2 FNYEAQ. The CDR3 spans 18 residues. V shed 5 bases and J shed 2 bases, with 21 bases lying between them. The CDR3 bases are TGTGCCAGCAGCCCAGAGGGTGCAGGGGTCGTTAACACCGGGGAGCTGTTTTTT. This codes for CASSPEGAGVVNTGELFF.

This chain uses TRBV27 with TRBJ1-2, with 7 bases fitting TRBD1. V gave up 7 bases and J gave up 5 bases; unmatched junction bases: 16. The V gene's germline CDR1 is MNHEY and CDR2 SMNVEV (reference sequence). The length of the CDR3 is 16 residues. The CDR3 spells CASTREGAVGSYGYTF. In DNA form, the CDR3 reads TGTGCCAGCACCCGAGAGGGGGCGGTGGGGAGTTATGGCTACACCTTC.

The chain employs TRBV13 and TRBJ2-6; D is uncertain. Trimming cost V 4 bases and J 0 bases, with 4 bases left between them. Germline V gives CDR1 PRHDT, CDR2 FYEKMQ (reference sequence). The CDR3 runs to 14 residues. The chain's CDR3 is CASSSFSGANVLTF. In DNA, the CDR3 is TGTGCCAGCAGCTCTTTCTCTGGGGCCAACGTCCTGACTTTC.

J is TRBJ2-7 and V is TRBV7-9; 7 nucleotides agree with TRBD1. Germline values: CDR1 SEHNR, CDR2 FQNEAQ (reference sequence). This CDR3 contains 13 residues. Losses at the gene ends were 6 bases for V and 6 bases for J; bases not matched to a gene: 8. The CDR3 protein is CASRPGQIVEQYF. In DNA form, the CDR3 reads TGTGCCAGCAGGCCGGGACAGATCGTCGAGCAGTACTTC.

This rearrangement joins TRBV2 to TRBJ2-7; 7 bases align to TRBD1. The CDR3 loop spans 16 amino acids. Looked up from germline, CDR1 is SNHLY and CDR2 is FYNNEI. V lost 6 bases and J lost 2; bases outside the gene matches: 13. The CDR3 here is CASRKRQGPSAYEQYF. The CDR3 DNA follows: TGTGCCAGCAGGAAACGACAGGGACCCAGCGCCTACGAGCAGTACTTC.

V gene TRBV5-1 combines with J gene TRBJ2-1; 9 nucleotides align to TRBD2. Trimming cost V 4 bases and J 3 bases; bases outside gene matches: 8. This CDR3 has 16 residues. Germline V CDR1 and CDR2: SGHRS, YFSETQ. CDR3 nucleotide sequence: TGCGCCAGCAGCCCGGGGCCTAGCGGGGACTACAATGAGCAGTTCTTC. It yields the protein CASSPGPSGDYNEQFF.

The chain is built from TRBV5-1 and TRBJ2-4, with 7 bases identical to TRBD1. V shed 0 bases and J 7 bases; nucleotides not matched to a gene: 4. The CDR3 is made up of 14 amino acids. CDR1 SGHRS and CDR2 YFSETQ come from the germline V gene. This chain's CDR3 is CASSLVGTVNIQYF. CDR3 nucleotides: TGCGCCAGCAGCTTGGTCGGGACAGTTAACATTCAGTACTTC.

This chain uses TRBV6-5 with TRBJ1-1; D remains ambiguous. This CDR3 comprises 15 residues. Per germline, CDR1 MNHEY and CDR2 SVGAGI. Trimming took 5 bases from V and 3 from J, leaving 16 bases between them. CDR3 coding DNA: TGTGCCAGCAGTCTTCAGTCGAAATTGCACACTGAAGCTTTCTTT. As protein: CASSLQSKLHTEAFF.

The V and J genes are TRBV11-2 and TRBJ2-7; no clear D gene. Germline V gene lookup returns CDR1 SGHAT and CDR2 FQNNGV. Deletions cut 5 bases from V and 4 bases from J, with 6 bases between. The CDR3 length is 11 residues. CDR3 residues: CASSPEYEQYF. CDR3 DNA sequence: TGTGCCAGCAGCCCAGAATACGAGCAGTACTTC.

The J gene is TRBJ1-5, the V gene TRBV18, with TRBD1 identical over 10 bases. The CDR3 is made up of 15 amino acids. The V and J ends lost 2 bases and 6 bases, in that order; junction bases with no gene match: 4. CDR1 and CDR2 (germline): KGHSH, LQKENI. The CDR3 spells CASSPGTGALQPQHF. The CDR3, as DNA: TGTGCCAGCTCACCAGGGACAGGGGCGCTTCAGCCCCAGCATTTT.

The V call is TRBV5-1, the J call TRBJ1-6; D gene unclear. The CDR3 has 15 amino acids. V lost 1 base to trimming and J lost 5 bases, with 10 bases between them. CDR1 and CDR2 (germline): SGHRS, YFSETQ. CDR3 amino acids: CASSLIVTDNSPLHF. CDR3 DNA sequence: TGCGCCAGCAGCTTGATTGTAACAGATAATTCACCCCTCCACTTT.

The rearrangement links TRBV6-1 to TRBJ1-4, with 11 positions matching TRBD1. The junction had 8 bases not matched to a gene; V was cut back by 3 bases and J by 8 bases. Germline CDR1 reads MNHNS; CDR2 reads SASEGT. CDR3 length equals 16 residues. The CDR3: CASSEESGQGAEKLFF. DNA of the CDR3: TGTGCCAGCAGTGAGGAATCCGGACAGGGGGCGGAAAAACTGTTTTTT.

The chain combines TRBV30 with TRBJ2-7; perhaps TRBD1 as D (5 bases). This CDR3 has 15 amino acids. The V end was cut by 3 bases, the J end by 0 bases, with 15 bases between. Germline V lookup: CDR1 GTSNPN, CDR2 SVGIG (reference sequence). CDR3 sequence reads: CAWRADSGISYEQYF. The CDR3 DNA is TGTGCCTGGAGGGCAGACAGTGGTATCTCCTACGAGCAGTACTTC.

The V gene is TRBV9, the J gene TRBJ2-5; the match to TRBD1 covers 7 bases. This CDR3 is 15 amino acids long. Germline assignment: CDR1 SGDLS and CDR2 YYNGEE. With V trimmed by 0 bases and J by 4 bases, 6 bases remained unmatched. CDR3 coding DNA: TGTGCCAGCAGCGTAGAACAGGGGTCTGGAGAGACCCAGTACTTC. Translation: CASSVEQGSGETQYF.

The chain couples TRBV19 to TRBJ2-7; a weak D match, TRBD2 (6 bases). V lost 3 bases to trimming and J lost 6 bases, with 9 bases between them. In germline, CDR1 is LNHDA, CDR2 SQIVND (reference sequence). There are 12 residues in the CDR3. CDR3 residues: CASSIGGAEQYF. The CDR3 DNA sequence: TGTGCCAGTAGTATCGGAGGGGCCGAGCAGTACTTC.

The chain joins TRBV2 to TRBJ1-1; D uncertain. The length of the CDR3 is 11 residues. Trimming left V 8 bases short and J 1 base short, with 5 bases between. From germline, CDR1 is SNHLY and CDR2 FYNNEI. In nucleotides, the CDR3 is TGTGCCAGCTCACAGAACACTGAAGCTTTCTTT. Translated: CASSQNTEAFF.

The V gene is TRBV5-1, the J gene TRBJ2-5; D gene uncertain. Germline V gene lookup returns CDR1 SGHRS and CDR2 YFSETQ. This CDR3 comprises 11 residues. The V end lost 2 bases, the J end lost 5 bases, and 4 bases lay between the germline ends. The CDR3 coding sequence is TGCGCCAGCAGCTTCGGGGAGACCCAGTACTTC. Encoded protein: CASSFGETQYF.

The chain recombines TRBV19 with TRBJ1-5, with no clear D. Germline CDR1 and CDR2: LNHDA and SQIVND (reference sequence). Trimming stripped 7 bases from V and 1 base from J, with 14 bases between. The CDR3 sequence is 15 residues long. CDR3 loop: CASTLRSGSNQPQHF. For the CDR3, the DNA is TGTGCCAGTACCCTAAGGAGTGGGAGCAATCAGCCCCAGCATTTT.

This chain links TRBV19 with TRBJ1-6, with TRBD1 matching 9 bases. The V gene's germline CDR1 is LNHDA and CDR2 SQIVND (reference sequence). There are 13 residues in the CDR3. The ends lost 5 bases at V and 9 bases at J; junction bases unmatched: 2. The chain's CDR3 is CASSDRGASPLHF. In DNA form, the CDR3 reads TGTGCCAGTAGTGACAGGGGGGCTTCACCCCTCCACTTT.

V is TRBV5-6 and J is TRBJ2-2, with a tentative D call TRBD2 (6 bases). V shed 6 bases and J shed 5 bases, with 14 bases lying between them. The CDR3 contains 14 residues. The germline CDR1 and CDR2 sequences are SGHDT and YYEEEE. For the CDR3, the DNA is TGTGCCAGCACCCTAGGAGGGTGGACCGGGGAGCTGTTTTTT. Translation gives CASTLGGWTGELFF.